One sample yielded the 17 T cell receptor beta chains listed below, sequenced in a study of blood T cell repertoires in COVID-19. Sequenced by immunoSEQ multiplex PCR; TCRdb stores in-frame clones only, minus some. The sample has 100,000 or so clones, 85% to 90% seen once. The specimen sequenced was peripheral blood. These receptors all come from a human donor in a cohort sampled during active COVID-19.

The chain is built from TRBV7-2 and TRBJ2-3; 11 bases agree with TRBD2. V shed 5 bases, J shed 0 bases, and the junction held 7 bases outside the gene matches. The CDR3 contains 17 residues. From germline, CDR1 is SGHTA and CDR2 FQGNSA. The CDR3, as DNA: TGTGCCAGCAGCCCTAGCGGGAGGTCAAGGAGCACAGATACGCAGTATTTT. Protein sequence: CASSPSGRSRSTDTQYF.

This clone came up once. The CDR3 DNA reads TGTGCCAGCAGGCCGGGACAGGGGGGGTCAAACACTGAAGCTTTCTTT. It translates to CASRPGQGGSNTEAFF. This rearrangement joins TRBV11-1 to TRBJ1-1; 11 bases map to TRBD1. This CDR3 region has 16 residues. The junction had 8 bases not matched to a gene; V was cut back by 6 bases and J by 2 bases. CDR1 SGHAT and CDR2 FQDESV come from the germline V gene (reference sequence).

The V gene is TRBV19, the J gene TRBJ1-5; D is possibly TRBD1 (5 bases). Deletions cut 4 bases from V and 4 bases from J, with 11 bases between. Germline V CDR1 and CDR2: LNHDA, SQIVND (reference sequence). There are 14 residues in the CDR3. CDR3 nucleotide sequence: TGTGCCAGTAGTAATAACGGGGGGAATCAGCCCCAGCATTTT. This codes for CASSNNGGNQPQHF.

This rearrangement joins TRBV3-1 (or the pseudogene TRBV3-2) to TRBJ2-2; 10 bases line up with TRBD2. Germline-derived CDR1 and CDR2 are LGHDT and YNNKEL (reference sequence). The CDR3 runs 16 residues. With 1 base clipped from V and 5 bases from J, the junction kept 4 bases outside the gene matches. DNA for the CDR3: TGTGCCAGCAGCCAAGGTTTTAGCGGGAGGACCGGGGAGCTGTTTTTT. Residues: CASSQGFSGRTGELFF.

The chain links TRBV20-1 to TRBJ2-4; 7 bases map to TRBD2. Germline-derived CDR1 and CDR2 are DFQATT and SNEGSKA (reference sequence). The CDR3 covers 13 residues. Trimming took 3 bases from V and 6 from J; bases not matched to a gene: 5. CDR3 amino acids: CSASWGRGNIQYF. For the CDR3, the DNA is TGCAGTGCTAGTTGGGGGAGGGGAAACATTCAGTACTTC.

V gene TRBV5-1 combines with J gene TRBJ2-7; tentative D call: TRBD1 (5 bases). Germline CDR1 is SGHRS and CDR2 is YFSETQ. V gave up 4 bases and J gave up 2 bases, with 13 bases separating them. This CDR3 is 14 amino acids long. CDR3 region: CASSLTDRAYEQYF. The DNA for the CDR3 is TGCGCCAGCAGCCTAACCGACAGAGCCTACGAGCAGTACTTC.

The chain uses TRBV28 and TRBJ2-3, with TRBD1 identical over 7 bases. The CDR3 is 18 residues long. Germline V gives CDR1 MDHEN, CDR2 SYDVKM. Trimming cost V 4 bases and J 0 bases; bases outside gene matches: 13. The CDR3 nucleotides read TGTGCCAGCAGTTCCCGGGACAGATTAACCCGAAGCACAGATACGCAGTATTTT. Amino acids: CASSSRDRLTRSTDTQYF.

The chain uses TRBV21-1 and TRBJ1-1. TRBV21-1 is a listed pseudogene. This CDR3 is 11 amino acids long. CDR3 sequence: CASSSGTEAFF. The CDR3 bases are TGTGCCAGCAGCTCGGGGACTGAAGCTTTCTTT.

The CDR3: CASSRPGQGNTYEQYF. The DNA of the CDR3 is TGTGCCAGCAGCCGCCCGGGACAGGGGAACACCTACGAGCAGTACTTC. The gene calls are TRBV4-2 and TRBJ2-7; 10 bases fit TRBD1. V dropped 4 bases and J dropped 2; count of bases not matched to a gene: 8. Germline V gives CDR1 LGHNA, CDR2 YNFKEQ. The CDR3 consists of 16 residues.

The CDR3 DNA sequence: TGCAGCCTATCCGGAAGGGGGAACACTGAAGCTTTCTTT. It translates to CSLSGRGNTEAFF. The chain recombines TRBV29-1 with TRBJ1-1, with D possibly TRBD1 on 5 matching bases. V lost 8 bases to trimming and J lost 1 base, with 14 bases between them. This CDR3 has 13 amino acids. CDR1 and CDR2 (germline): SQVTM, ANQGSEA.

This clone was picked up one time. This rearrangement joins TRBV10-3 to TRBJ1-3; D is unclear. Germline CDR1 reads ENHRY; CDR2 reads SYGVKD. Trimming took off 6 bases at V and 10 bases at J, with 16 bases between the two ends. The CDR3 extends over 13 amino acids. As DNA, the CDR3 is TGTGCCATCAGCAACGACTTGCAAAGTACCATATATTTT. This encodes CAISNDLQSTIYF.

The J gene is TRBJ2-7, the V gene TRBV19, with 10 positions matching TRBD2. CDR3 length: 13 residues. V shed 6 bases, J shed 3 bases, and the junction held 2 bases outside the gene matches. The V gene's germline CDR1 is LNHDA and CDR2 SQIVND (reference sequence). Here the CDR3 DNA reads TGTGCCAGTAGAAAGCGGGAGGGCTACGAGCAGTACTTC. Protein: CASRKREGYEQYF.

The chain links TRBV18 to TRBJ1-3, with D tentatively TRBD1 (5 bases). The V end was cut by 3 bases, the J end by 0 bases, with 6 bases between. CDR1 is KGHSH and CDR2 is LQKENI in the germline V gene. This CDR3 contains 14 residues. CDR3 protein: CASSPGGSGNTIYF. Here the CDR3 DNA reads TGTGCCAGCTCACCGGGGGGCTCTGGAAACACCATATATTTT.

The chain joins TRBV5-1 to TRBJ2-5, with TRBD1 identical over 8 bases. This CDR3 has 13 residues. The V gene's germline CDR1 is SGHRS and CDR2 YFSETQ. J lost 4 bases, V lost 4 bases, and 3 bases had no gene match. For the CDR3, the DNA is TGCGCCAGCAGCCCAGGGGGCGGAGAGACCCAGTACTTC. This encodes CASSPGGGETQYF. The entire variable domain, with the rest obtained from reference TRBV5-1 and TRBJ2-5, is as follows: KAGVTQTPRYLIKTRGQQVTLSCSPISGHRSVSWYQQTPGQGLQFLFEYFSETQRNKGNFPGRFSGRQFSNSRSEMNVSTLELGDSALYLCASSPGGGETQYFGPGTRLLVL.

This clone was seen only a few times. The chain is built from TRBV4-1 and TRBJ2-7; the D gene is possibly TRBD2 (5 bases). Trimming removed 4 bases from V and 4 bases from J, with 17 bases in between. Germline V gene sequence: CDR1 MGHRA, CDR2 YSYEKL. The CDR3 covers 15 residues. The CDR3 region has the DNA TGCGCCAGCAGCCCCCAGAGGGCTATTGGTTACGAGCAGTACTTC. Protein sequence: CASSPQRAIGYEQYF.

In DNA, the CDR3 is TGCGCCAGCAGCCGAGAACTAGCGGGGGGGCGCGTTGAGCAGTTCTTC. Protein sequence: CASSRELAGGRVEQFF. V and J are TRBV4-1 and TRBJ2-1, with TRBD2 identical over 13 bases. Per the germline V gene, CDR1 is MGHRA and CDR2 is YSYEKL. V lost 4 bases, J lost 9 bases, and 9 bases stayed unmatched. The CDR3 has 16 residues.

The chain couples TRBV6-6 to TRBJ2-3; D uncertain. Trimming took off 0 bases at V and 2 bases at J, with 6 bases between the two ends. Per the germline V gene, CDR1 is MNHNY and CDR2 is SVGAGI (reference sequence). The CDR3 loop spans 14 amino acids. For the CDR3, the DNA is TGTGCCAGCAGTTACTCGGAGTTCACAGATACGCAGTATTTT. Its translation is CASSYSEFTDTQYF.